Below, 32 T cell receptor beta chains from the same sample are listed, as sequenced in a study of cytomegalovirus exposure and HLA in healthy donors (dated by TCRdb to about 2017). The library came from the immunoSEQ multiplex PCR assay. For the multiplex PCR, a mixture combining 60 forward primers for TCR Vbeta segments and 13 reverse primers for TCR Jbeta segments was used. TCRdb carries this immuneACCESS record with in-frame sequences only. Its versions omit some clonotypes, under half of them owing to an unresolved V gene in the studies checked, with the rest unexplained. For this sample the table gives under 110,000 clones, of which approximately 80% were detected only once. Jointly, the top ten make up about 1.6% of the sample. Sequencing was performed on PBMCs. Receptors were obtained from a man aged 45-60 years in good health and CMV-seronegative.

The gene calls are TRBV19 and TRBJ2-2, with a tentative D call TRBD1 (5 bases). The V end was cut by 2 bases, the J end by 4 bases, with 8 bases between. The germline gives CDR1 LNHDA, CDR2 SQIVND (reference sequence). The length of the CDR3 is 14 residues. CDR3 nucleotides: TGTGCCAGTAGTATACCAGGGCCCACCGGGGAGCTGTTTTTT. This sequence encodes CASSIPGPTGELFF.

The chain has TRBV11-3 and TRBJ2-7; D possibly corresponds to TRBD1 (6 bases). This CDR3 is built from 15 residues. Germline assignment: CDR1 SGHNT and CDR2 YENEEA. The V end was cut by 0 bases, the J end by 1 base, with 10 bases between. The CDR3 protein is CASSLETGLSYEQYF. CDR3 DNA sequence: TGTGCCAGCAGCTTAGAGACAGGATTATCCTACGAGCAGTACTTC.

J is TRBJ1-2 and V is TRBV7-9; D gene unclear. The CDR3 runs 14 residues. Germline CDR1 reads SEHNR; CDR2 reads FQNEAQ (reference sequence). V was clipped by 7 bases and J by 2 bases, with 14 bases between them. The CDR3: CASTSWANNYGYTF. As DNA, the CDR3 is TGTGCCAGCACCTCTTGGGCAAACAACTATGGCTACACCTTC.

The chain recombines TRBV5-1 with TRBJ2-7; 10 positions match TRBD1. The junction had 9 bases not matched to a gene; V was cut back by 7 bases and J by 5 bases. CDR1 and CDR2 from the germline V gene are SGHRS and YFSETQ. The CDR3 covers 14 residues. DNA for the CDR3: TGCGCCAGCCGCTATAGACAGGGGGCCGACGAGCAGTACTTC. Its protein product is CASRYRQGADEQYF.

V gene TRBV9 combines with J gene TRBJ2-5; D is possibly TRBD1 (6 bases). Germline loops: CDR1 SGDLS, CDR2 YYNGEE. Trimming stripped 7 bases from V and 4 bases from J, with 17 bases between. The CDR3 length is 14 residues. CDR3 sequence reads: CASGDRPFPETQYF. The CDR3 DNA is TGTGCCAGCGGCGACAGGCCATTTCCAGAGACCCAGTACTTC.

The V call is TRBV5-1, the J call TRBJ2-3; 7 nucleotides align to TRBD2. The trim removed 4 bases at V and 4 bases at J, leaving 9 bases unmatched. CDR3 size: 15 residues. Germline V CDR1 and CDR2: SGHRS, YFSETQ. The CDR3 coding sequence is TGCGCCAGCAGCATAAGCGGGGACGGCTCAGATACGCAGTATTTT. Its protein product is CASSISGDGSDTQYF.

The chain recombines TRBV13 with TRBJ1-1; D remains unclear. Germline V gene sequence: CDR1 PRHDT, CDR2 FYEKMQ (reference sequence). This CDR3 has 14 residues. V shed 8 bases and J shed 1 base, with 14 bases lying between them. The CDR3, as DNA: TGTGCCAGCGGGTGGGGTGGAGGGAACACTGAAGCTTTCTTT. Translation gives CASGWGGGNTEAFF.

The V gene is TRBV12-5, the J gene TRBJ2-3, with D perhaps matching TRBD2 (6 bases). Germline CDR1 LGHNT, CDR2 FRNRAP. V lost 4 bases, J lost 0 bases, and 14 bases lay in between. The CDR3 runs to 16 residues. CDR3 sequence (DNA): TGTGCTAGTGGTTCCGGGCGCGGGGCTAGCACAGATACGCAGTATTTT. Protein: CASGSGRGASTDTQYF.

V is TRBV30 and J is TRBJ1-2, with unresolved D. V lost 0 bases and J lost 5, with 10 bases in between. CDR3 length: 13 amino acids. CDR1 and CDR2 from the germline V gene are GTSNPN and SVGIG (reference sequence). CDR3 DNA sequence: TGTGCCTGGAGTGTGAACCGCCTATATGGCTACACCTTC. Its protein product is CAWSVNRLYGYTF.

The chain employs TRBV15 and TRBJ2-1, with 10 bases aligning to TRBD2. The CDR3 spans 19 residues. The V segment lost 9 bases and the J segment 0 bases; nucleotides outside the gene matches: 17. The germline gives CDR1 LNHNV, CDR2 YYDKDF (reference sequence). In DNA form, the CDR3 reads TGTGCCACTGGAACTCCGGGACTAGCGACATCGCCCTCCTACAATGAGCAGTTCTTC. Amino acid sequence: CATGTPGLATSPSYNEQFF.

J is TRBJ1-4 and V is TRBV2, with D uncertain. Germline lookup yields CDR1 SNHLY and CDR2 FYNNEI. The V gene lost 0 bases and the J gene lost 0 bases, with 5 bases spanning the gap. CDR3 length: 15 residues. CDR3 DNA sequence: TGTGCCAGCAGTGAAGCGGAGACAACTAATGAAAAACTGTTTTTT. Encoded protein: CASSEAETTNEKLFF.

The chain links TRBV7-2 to TRBJ1-1, with 7 bases matching TRBD1. Germline trimming cut 5 bases from V and 0 bases from J; bases unmatched to any gene: 3. The CDR3 has 14 amino acids. Germline CDR1 reads SGHTA; CDR2 reads FQGNSA. CDR3 DNA: TGTGCCAGCAGCCTGGGGACAGTGAACACTGAAGCTTTCTTT. Translating it yields CASSLGTVNTEAFF.

The chain combines TRBV18 with TRBJ2-1; TRBD1 might be the D (7 bases). Between the trimmed V and J ends, which lost 3 bases and 8 bases, there was a span of 17 bases. Germline values: CDR1 KGHSH, CDR2 LQKENI. The CDR3 sequence is 15 residues long. The CDR3 protein is CASSPGGDRDYEQFF. CDR3 in DNA: TGTGCCAGCTCACCCGGGGGTGACAGGGACTATGAGCAGTTCTTC. The whole variable domain, remainder taken from reference TRBV18 and TRBJ2-1, is NAGVMQNPRHLVRRRGQEARLRCSPMKGHSHVYWYRQLPEEGLKFMVYLQKENIIDESGMPKERFSAEFPKEGPSILRIQQVVRGDSAAYFCASSPGGDRDYEQFFGPGTRLTVL.

DNA of the CDR3: TGTGCCAGTAGTATCCGGGACACCGGGGAGCTGTTTTTT. Protein sequence: CASSIRDTGELFF. V gene TRBV19 combines with J gene TRBJ2-2; D not resolved. Trimming pared 3 bases from V and 3 bases from J, leaving 5 bases between. The CDR3 runs to 13 residues. Looked up from germline, CDR1 is LNHDA and CDR2 is SQIVND (reference sequence).

A remark on this clone: The junction differs from germline at one of its ends, possibly a read error. V and J are TRBV7-9 and TRBJ1-1; D is possibly TRBD1 (6 bases). The germline V gene has CDR1 SEHNR and CDR2 FQNEAQ (reference sequence). The CDR3 is made up of 14 amino acids. The CDR3 reads CSSSSPGQNTEAFF. The CDR3 DNA sequence: TGTTCCAGCAGCTCGCCGGGACAGAACACTGAAGCTTTCTTT.

The chain recombines TRBV6-1 with TRBJ1-5, with D unclear. V was cut by 2 bases and J by 10 bases, with 9 bases left in between. CDR1 MNHNS and CDR2 SASEGT come from the germline V gene. The CDR3 spans 12 residues. CDR3 sequence: CASSEQEVPQHF. DNA of the CDR3: TGTGCCAGCAGTGAACAAGAGGTCCCCCAGCATTTT.

This chain joins TRBV11-2 and TRBJ1-1; 7 bases align to TRBD1. V lost 4 bases to trimming and J lost 5 bases; unmatched junction nucleotides: 4. The CDR3 has 13 residues. Looked up from germline, CDR1 is SGHAT and CDR2 is FQNNGV. CDR3 DNA: TGTGCCAGCAGCTCTGACAGGGTTACTGAAGCTTTCTTT. This encodes CASSSDRVTEAFF.

The V and J genes are TRBV5-1 and TRBJ2-7; a weak D match, TRBD1 (5 bases). The CDR3 spans 13 residues. Trimming pared 3 bases from V and 2 bases from J, leaving 9 bases between. Germline V lookup: CDR1 SGHRS, CDR2 YFSETQ. Here the CDR3 reads CASSWKDTYEQYF. The DNA of the CDR3 is TGCGCCAGCAGCTGGAAGGACACCTACGAGCAGTACTTC.

The genes are TRBV25-1 and TRBJ2-2; TRBD1 matches 9 bases. This CDR3 spans 16 amino acids. The J segment lost 2 bases and the V segment lost 2 bases, leaving 3 bases of the junction unmatched. Germline lookup yields CDR1 MGHDK and CDR2 SYGVNS. The CDR3: CASSEVGQGNTGELFF. DNA of the CDR3: TGTGCCAGCAGTGAAGTGGGACAGGGTAACACCGGGGAGCTGTTTTTT.

The rearrangement uses TRBV7-9 and TRBJ2-3, with a tentative D call TRBD2 (6 bases). Germline V gene sequence: CDR1 SEHNR, CDR2 FQNEAQ (reference sequence). With 0 bases removed from V and 5 bases from J, the gap between germline ends came to 6 bases. CDR3 length: 13 amino acids. The CDR3 sequence is CASSLAGGDTQYF. CDR3 sequence (DNA): TGTGCCAGCAGCTTAGCGGGAGGAGATACGCAGTATTTT. Drawing the rest from reference TRBV7-9 and TRBJ2-3, the complete variable domain is DTGVSQNPRHKITKRGQNVTFRCDPISEHNRLYWYRQTLGQGPEFLTYFQNEAQLEKSRLLSDRFSAERPKGSFSTLEIQRTEQGDSAMYLCASSLAGGDTQYFGPGTRLTVL.

V usage is TRBV6-5 and J usage is TRBJ1-6; weak D call: TRBD1 (5 bases). The CDR3 is 14 residues long. CDR1 is MNHEY, CDR2 SVGAGI, per germline. Trimming pared 6 bases from V and 10 bases from J, leaving 16 bases between. For the CDR3, the DNA is TGTGCCAGCAGATATGGCAGGGTGGAATCACCCCTCCACTTT. As protein: CASRYGRVESPLHF.

This clone was seen a few times. The V and J genes are TRBV4-1 and TRBJ2-1; 9 bases line up with TRBD2. The CDR3 consists of 15 residues. Unmatched junction bases numbered 6, after V lost 5 bases and J lost 4 bases. Germline CDR1 reads MGHRA; CDR2 reads YSYEKL. The CDR3 region has the DNA TGCGCCAGCAGCGGGCTAGCGGGGAAATACAATGAGCAGTTCTTC. Protein sequence: CASSGLAGKYNEQFF.

This chain links TRBV5-1 with TRBJ2-7, with TRBD2 matching 12 bases. Germline values: CDR1 SGHRS, CDR2 YFSETQ. The CDR3 totals 15 residues. The trim removed 3 bases at V and 1 base at J, leaving 2 bases unmatched. CDR3 amino acids: CASSSGLAGSYEQYF. For the CDR3, the DNA is TGCGCCAGCAGCTCCGGACTAGCGGGGTCCTACGAGCAGTACTTC.

This clone appeared once. The DNA of the CDR3 is TGTGCCATCAGTGGCCAGACAGGGGACACTGAAGCTTTCTTT. It encodes CAISGQTGDTEAFF. This chain connects TRBV10-3 to TRBJ1-1; 8 bases match TRBD1. The CDR3 runs 14 residues. V lost 4 bases to trimming and J lost 3 bases; unmatched junction nucleotides: 4. Germline V gene sequence: CDR1 ENHRY, CDR2 SYGVKD.

The chain uses TRBV18 and TRBJ1-3; D unresolved. This CDR3 is 16 amino acids long. The ends were cut back, 3 bases at V and 3 bases at J, with 15 bases in the middle. Germline CDR1 and CDR2: KGHSH and LQKENI. CDR3 protein: CASSPGFMTRGNTIYF. DNA of the CDR3: TGTGCCAGCTCACCCGGGTTTATGACTCGTGGAAACACCATATATTTT.

The V call is TRBV9, the J call TRBJ2-5; 7 bases map to TRBD2. Germline-derived CDR1 and CDR2 are SGDLS and YYNGEE. This CDR3 region has 13 residues. V dropped 2 bases and J dropped 4; count of bases not matched to a gene: 2. Here the CDR3 reads CASSVGGGETQYF. The CDR3 DNA follows: TGTGCCAGCAGCGTGGGGGGGGGAGAGACCCAGTACTTC.

This clone was observed a handful of times. The V gene is TRBV9, the J gene TRBJ1-1, with a tentative D call TRBD1 (5 bases). Trimming took off 2 bases at V and 0 bases at J, with 11 bases between the two ends. The CDR3 consists of 15 residues. CDR1 and CDR2 from the germline V gene are SGDLS and YYNGEE. CDR3 sequence: CASSVLQGLNTEAFF. CDR3 coding DNA: TGTGCCAGCAGCGTCTTGCAGGGTTTGAACACTGAAGCTTTCTTT.

The V gene is TRBV18, the J gene TRBJ2-7; 10 positions match TRBD1. This CDR3 is 17 amino acids long. In germline, CDR1 is KGHSH, CDR2 LQKENI. Trimming at V came to 6 bases and at J to 7 bases, leaving 18 bases not matched to a gene. The DNA of the CDR3 is TGTGCCAGCTCCCGTCGAGGTCCGGGACAGGGGTCGGAGGAGCAGTACTTC. Translating gives CASSRRGPGQGSEEQYF.

This chain uses TRBV7-6 with TRBJ2-7; D might be TRBD2 (5 bases). The CDR3 contains 14 residues. Germline V gene sequence: CDR1 SGHVS, CDR2 FNYEAQ. V lost 1 base and J 4 bases, leaving 11 bases between the germline ends. CDR3 DNA sequence: TGTGCCAGCAGCTTAGGGGGAGCTAGATACGAGCAGTACTTC. Translating it yields CASSLGGARYEQYF.

V and J are TRBV5-1 and TRBJ1-1; 9 bases map to TRBD1. This CDR3 is built from 15 residues. Germline assignment: CDR1 SGHRS and CDR2 YFSETQ. V dropped 0 bases and J dropped 5; count of bases not matched to a gene: 5. The DNA for the CDR3 is TGCGCCAGCAGCTTGGACAGGGGGCGATATACTGAAGCTTTCTTT. It encodes CASSLDRGRYTEAFF. Full variable domain (missing parts from reference TRBV5-1 and TRBJ1-1): KAGVTQTPRYLIKTRGQQVTLSCSPISGHRSVSWYQQTPGQGLQFLFEYFSETQRNKGNFPGRFSGRQFSNSRSEMNVSTLELGDSALYLCASSLDRGRYTEAFFGQGTRLTVV.

This clone was detected only once. CDR3 in DNA: TGTGCCACCAGCAAGGGGGGGTCTGGGGCCAACGTCCTGACTTTC. Encoded protein: CATSKGGSGANVLTF. This rearrangement joins TRBV15 to TRBJ2-6; TRBD2 is a possible D gene (7 bases). V shed 4 bases and J shed 1 base, with 8 bases lying between them. Looked up from germline, CDR1 is LNHNV and CDR2 is YYDKDF (reference sequence). The CDR3 spans 15 residues.

The chain uses TRBV4-2 and TRBJ1-1; D is perhaps TRBD1 (6 bases). With 0 bases removed from V and 5 bases from J, the gap between germline ends came to 13 bases. This CDR3 region has 15 residues. Germline V CDR1 and CDR2: LGHNA, YNFKEQ. This CDR3 is CASSQDLGGETEAFF. The CDR3 coding sequence is TGTGCCAGCAGCCAAGACCTAGGGGGGGAGACTGAAGCTTTCTTT.